One sample yielded the 6 T cell receptor beta chains listed below, sequenced in a study of monozygotic twins with cystic fibrosis (dated by TCRdb to the early 2020s). Library preparation employed the immunoSEQ multiplex PCR assay. This is the immuneACCESS table as TCRdb keeps it, with only in-frame sequences that have V and J called. A part of the clones is gone; compared with another copy, unresolved V genes explain less than half, and the rest is unexplained. This sample gives over 30,000 clones in total; about 90% of them show up just once. 0.19% of the sample comes from the top ten. The sequencing input was blood. These receptor sequences come from a boy between 2 and 10 years old with cystic fibrosis.

This clone has just one count. The chain links TRBV27 to TRBJ2-7; 8 bases are shared with TRBD2. Germline CDR1 is MNHEY and CDR2 is SMNVEV (reference sequence). V lost 0 bases, J lost 1 base, and 5 bases stayed unmatched. There are 16 residues in the CDR3. The CDR3 loop reads CASSLSTGLASYEQYF. The CDR3 bases are TGTGCCAGCAGTTTATCGACTGGACTAGCTTCCTACGAGCAGTACTTC.

The chain links TRBV6-1 to TRBJ1-4; 8 positions match TRBD1. CDR1 and CDR2 from the germline V gene are MNHNS and SASEGT. With 7 bases clipped from V and 2 bases from J, the junction kept 6 bases outside the gene matches. The CDR3 covers 15 residues. The CDR3 here is CASKTTGVTNEKLFF. CDR3 DNA sequence: TGTGCCAGCAAAACGACAGGGGTGACTAATGAAAAACTGTTTTTT.

The V and J genes are TRBV11-3 and TRBJ2-1; D gene ambiguous. V shed 2 bases and J shed 0 bases, with 2 bases lying between them. CDR1 is SGHNT and CDR2 is YENEEA in the germline V gene. The CDR3 is 13 amino acids. The CDR3 spells CASSLSSYNEQFF. The CDR3 coding sequence is TGTGCCAGCAGCTTAAGCTCCTACAATGAGCAGTTCTTC.

The chain uses TRBV15 and TRBJ1-2; 7 nucleotides match TRBD1. Germline values: CDR1 LNHNV, CDR2 YYDKDF (reference sequence). This CDR3 is built from 16 residues. The V segment lost 0 bases and the J segment 11 bases; nucleotides outside the gene matches: 15. DNA of the CDR3: TGTGCCACCAGCAGAGATGGGACAGTTTATGGTGTGAGTTACACCTTC. It specifies CATSRDGTVYGVSYTF.

The V gene is TRBV13, the J gene TRBJ2-1; 14 bases are shared with TRBD2. V gave up 6 bases and J gave up 2 bases; unmatched junction bases: 12. This CDR3 has 19 amino acids. Germline loops: CDR1 PRHDT, CDR2 FYEKMQ (reference sequence). The CDR3, as DNA: TGTGCCAGCAGGAAGACTAGCGGGGGGGTTTTGCTTCCCTACAATGAGCAGTTCTTC. It yields the protein CASRKTSGGVLLPYNEQFF.

This clone has only one observation. The V gene is TRBV27, the J gene TRBJ1-2; TRBD1 aligns across 9 bases. In germline, CDR1 is MNHEY, CDR2 SMNVEV (reference sequence). The CDR3 length is 17 residues. Trimming at V came to 4 bases and at J to 4 bases, leaving 13 bases not matched to a gene. The CDR3 nucleotides are TGTGCCAGCAGTTACACCGGGACAGGGAGGTCTAGCTATGGCTACACCTTC. Its protein is CASSYTGTGRSSYGYTF.